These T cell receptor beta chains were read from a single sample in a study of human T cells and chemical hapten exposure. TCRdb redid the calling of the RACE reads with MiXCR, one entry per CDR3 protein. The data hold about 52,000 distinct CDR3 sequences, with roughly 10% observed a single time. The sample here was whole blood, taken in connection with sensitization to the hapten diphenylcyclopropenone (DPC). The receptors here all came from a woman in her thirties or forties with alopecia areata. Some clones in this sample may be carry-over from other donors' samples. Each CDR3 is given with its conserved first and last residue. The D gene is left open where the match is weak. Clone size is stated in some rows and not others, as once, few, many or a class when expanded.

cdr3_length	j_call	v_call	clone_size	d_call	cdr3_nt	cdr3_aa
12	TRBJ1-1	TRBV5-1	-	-	TGCGCCAGCAGCTTGGACCAAGAAAGAGCTTTCTTT	CASSLDQERAFF
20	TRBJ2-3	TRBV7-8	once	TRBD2	TGTGCCAGCACCGAGAGGTTCAGCGGGGGGGCCAGTCCGAGCACAGATACGCAGTATTTT	CASTERFSGGASPSTDTQYF
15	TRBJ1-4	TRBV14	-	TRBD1	TGTGCCAGCAGCCGAGCGGGACAGGGGCCCGAAAAACTGTTTTTT	CASSRAGQGPEKLFF
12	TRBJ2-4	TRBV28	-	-	TGTGCCAGCAGTGAGGGACGACACATTCAGTACTTC	CASSEGRHIQYF
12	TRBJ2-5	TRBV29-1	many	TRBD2	TGCAGCGTTAGACTAGCGTTTGAGACCCAGTACTTC	CSVRLAFETQYF
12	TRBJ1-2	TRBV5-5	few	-	TGTGCCAGCAGCTTACAGGGAAATGGCTACACCTTC	CASSLQGNGYTF
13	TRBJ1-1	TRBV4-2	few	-	TGTGCCAGCAGGGTGGCAAAGAACACTGAAGCTTTCTTT	CASRVAKNTEAFF
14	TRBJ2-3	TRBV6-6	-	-	TGTGCCAGCTCAAAAGCGGAGGCCACAGATACGCAGTATTTT	CASSKAEATDTQYF
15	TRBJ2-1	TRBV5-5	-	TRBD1	TGTGCCAGCAGAATAGGACAGGGGCCCTACAATGAGCAGTTCTTC	CASRIGQGPYNEQFF
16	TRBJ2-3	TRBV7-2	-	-	TGTGCCAGCAGCTTAGCAATCGGCCCCGTCTTCGATACGCAGTATTTT	CASSLAIGPVFDTQYF
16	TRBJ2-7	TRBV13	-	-	TGTGCCAGCAGCTTAGGGCTCCCCAGGGCTCCTCACGAGCAGTACTTC	CASSLGLPRAPHEQYF
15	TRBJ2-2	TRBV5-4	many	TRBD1	TGTGCCAGCAGCGAAAACAGGGGGTTAGGCGGGGAGCTGTTTTTT	CASSENRGLGGELFF
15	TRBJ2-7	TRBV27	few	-	TGTGCCAGCAGGTTGTTTACAGGGAGCTCCTACGAGCAGTACTTC	CASRLFTGSSYEQYF
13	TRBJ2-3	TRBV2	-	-	TGTGCCAGCACCCAGGACAGCACAGATACGCAGTATTTT	CASTQDSTDTQYF
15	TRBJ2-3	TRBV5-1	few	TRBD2	TGCGCCAGCAGCGCGGGACTAGCGGGCACAGATACGCAGTATTTT	CASSAGLAGTDTQYF
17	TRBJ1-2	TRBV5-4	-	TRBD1	TGTGCCAGCCACGGGGAGGACAGGGGGCCATACGTCTATGGCTACACCTTC	CASHGEDRGPYVYGYTF
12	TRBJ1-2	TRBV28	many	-	TGTGCCTCCACAGGGTCTAACTATGGCTACACCTTC	CASTGSNYGYTF
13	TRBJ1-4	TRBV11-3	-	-	TGTGCCAGCAGCCAGCGACCTAATGAAAAACTGTTTTTT	CASSQRPNEKLFF
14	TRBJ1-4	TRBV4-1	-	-	TGCGCCAGCAGCTTACAGGAGGTTGGTGAAAAACTGTTTTTT	CASSLQEVGEKLFF
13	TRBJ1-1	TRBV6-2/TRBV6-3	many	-	TGTGCCAGCAGTTACGGACGGAACACTGAAGCTTTCTTT	CASSYGRNTEAFF
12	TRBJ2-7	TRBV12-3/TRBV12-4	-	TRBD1	TGTGCCAGCAGAACGGACAGGGTCGAGCAGTACTTC	CASRTDRVEQYF
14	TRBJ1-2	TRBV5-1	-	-	TGCGCCAGCAGCTTTGGGTACCAACCCGATGGCTACACCTTC	CASSFGYQPDGYTF
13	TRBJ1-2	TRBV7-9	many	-	TGTGCCAGCAGCTTAGGAGATAACTATGGCTACACCTTC	CASSLGDNYGYTF
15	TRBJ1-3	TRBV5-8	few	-	TGTGCCAGCAGCTTGGTCGATCACTCTGGAAACACCATATATTTT	CASSLVDHSGNTIYF
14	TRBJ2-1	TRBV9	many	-	TGTGCCAGCAGTCCGCAAAGTAACTACAATGAGCAGTTCTTC	CASSPQSNYNEQFF
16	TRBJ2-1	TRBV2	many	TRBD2	TGTGCCAGCAGAGAACGCTCTAGCGGCTTTAGCAATGAGCAGTTCTTC	CASRERSSGFSNEQFF
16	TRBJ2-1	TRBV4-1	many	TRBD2	TGCGCCAGCAGCCAAGACAAAGCGGGGGGATTGAATGAGCAGTTCTTC	CASSQDKAGGLNEQFF
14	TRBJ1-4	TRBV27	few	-	TGTGCCAGCAGTTTTTGGCAGGTTAACGAAAAACTGTTTTTT	CASSFWQVNEKLFF
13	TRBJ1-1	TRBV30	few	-	TGTGCCTGGAGTGTACTGGCAGGGACTGAAGCTTTCTTT	CAWSVLAGTEAFF
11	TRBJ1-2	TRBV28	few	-	TGTGCCAGCAGCCTACACGATGGCTACACCTTC	CASSLHDGYTF
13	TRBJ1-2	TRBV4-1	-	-	TGCGCCAGCAGCCTTCTAGCGAGCTATGGCTACACCTTC	CASSLLASYGYTF
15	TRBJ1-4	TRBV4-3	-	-	TGCGCCAGCAGCCAAGATTTGCAGGGGAGAGAAAAACTGTTTTTT	CASSQDLQGREKLFF
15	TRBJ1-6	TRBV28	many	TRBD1	TGTGCCAGCAGTTACCAGACAGGGGGTAATTCACCCCTCCACTTT	CASSYQTGGNSPLHF
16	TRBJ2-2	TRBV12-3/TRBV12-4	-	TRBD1	TGTGCCAGCAGGGCCGGGACAGGGGGCAGGACCGGGGAGCTGTTTTTT	CASRAGTGGRTGELFF
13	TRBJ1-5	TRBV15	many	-	TGTGCCACCAGCAGAGAGTACAATCAGCCCCAGCATTTT	CATSREYNQPQHF
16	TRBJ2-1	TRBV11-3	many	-	TGTGCCAGCAGCTCTCAGGGGGGAAGCTCCTACAATGAGCAGTTCTTC	CASSSQGGSSYNEQFF
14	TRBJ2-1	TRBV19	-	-	TGTGCCAGTAGTAACGCGACTCTTGCGTCGCAACAGTTCTTC	CASSNATLASQQFF
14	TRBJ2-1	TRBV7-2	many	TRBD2	TGTGCCAGCAGCCGGGACTACCTTAGGAATGAGCAGTTCTTC	CASSRDYLRNEQFF
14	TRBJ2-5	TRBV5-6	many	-	TGTGCCAGCAGCTTGTACAGCAGACAAGAGACCCAGTACTTC	CASSLYSRQETQYF
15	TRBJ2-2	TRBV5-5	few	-	TGTGCCAGCAGCTTGGACAGGGTCAGAACCGGGGAGCTGTTTTTT	CASSLDRVRTGELFF
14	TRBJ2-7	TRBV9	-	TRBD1	TGTGCCAGCAGCGTAGGGACAGGGGACTACGAGCAGTACTTC	CASSVGTGDYEQYF
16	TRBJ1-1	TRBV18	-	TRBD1	TGTGCCAGCTCACAGGGGACAGGGTATTCGAACACTGAAGCTTTCTTT	CASSQGTGYSNTEAFF
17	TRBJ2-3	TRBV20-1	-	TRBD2	TGCAGTGCTAGCCTTAGCGGGGGGTCCCAAGGGTTAGATACGCAGTATTTT	CSASLSGGSQGLDTQYF
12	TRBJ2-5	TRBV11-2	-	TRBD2	TGTGCCGCCGGGGGGGTGGAAGAGACCCAGTACTTC	CAAGGVEETQYF